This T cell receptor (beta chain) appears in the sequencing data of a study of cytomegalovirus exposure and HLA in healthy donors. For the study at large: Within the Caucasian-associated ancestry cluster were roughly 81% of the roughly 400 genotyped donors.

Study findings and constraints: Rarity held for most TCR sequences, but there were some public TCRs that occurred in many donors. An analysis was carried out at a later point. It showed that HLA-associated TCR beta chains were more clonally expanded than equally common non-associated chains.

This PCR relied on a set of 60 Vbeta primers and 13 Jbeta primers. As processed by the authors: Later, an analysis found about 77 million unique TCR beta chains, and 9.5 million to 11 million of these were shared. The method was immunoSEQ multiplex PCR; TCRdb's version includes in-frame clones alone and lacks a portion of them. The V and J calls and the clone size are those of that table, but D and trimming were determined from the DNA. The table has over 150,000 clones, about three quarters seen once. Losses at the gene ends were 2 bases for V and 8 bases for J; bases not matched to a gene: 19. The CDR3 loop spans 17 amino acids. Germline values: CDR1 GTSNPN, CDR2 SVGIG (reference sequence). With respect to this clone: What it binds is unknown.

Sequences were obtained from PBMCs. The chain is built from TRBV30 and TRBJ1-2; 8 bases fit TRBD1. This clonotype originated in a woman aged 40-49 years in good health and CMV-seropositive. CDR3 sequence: CAWSKGRTGTFEGGYTF. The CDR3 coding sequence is TGTGCCTGGAGTAAGGGTAGGACAGGGACGTTCGAGGGAGGCTACACCTTC. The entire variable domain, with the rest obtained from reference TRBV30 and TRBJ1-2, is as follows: SQTIHQWPATLVQPVGSPLSLECTVEGTSNPNLYWYRQAAGRGLQLLFYSVGIGQISSEVPQNLSASRPQDRQFILSSKKLLLSDSGFYLCAWSKGRTGTFEGGYTFGSGTRLTVV.